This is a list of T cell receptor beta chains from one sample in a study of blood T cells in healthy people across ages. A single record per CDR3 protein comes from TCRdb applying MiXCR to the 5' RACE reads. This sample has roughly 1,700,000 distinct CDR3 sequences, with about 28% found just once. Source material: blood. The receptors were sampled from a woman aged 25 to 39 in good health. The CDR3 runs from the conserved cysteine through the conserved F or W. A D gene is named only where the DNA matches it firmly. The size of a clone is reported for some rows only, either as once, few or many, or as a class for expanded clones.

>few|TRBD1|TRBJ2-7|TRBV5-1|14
TGCGCCGGCAGCATAGGACAGGGCAGGTACGAGCAGTACTTC
CAGSIGQGRYEQYF
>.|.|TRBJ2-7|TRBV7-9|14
TGTGCCAGCAGTTGGGGTAGGGGCAGCAACGAGCAGTACTTC
CASSWGRGSNEQYF
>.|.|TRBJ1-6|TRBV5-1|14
TGCGCCAGCAGGCTGGGGGGGCCGGATTCACCCCTCCACTTT
CASRLGGPDSPLHF
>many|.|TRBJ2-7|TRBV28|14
TGTGCCAGCAAACCCCCGGCAGGCTCCTACGAGCAGTACTTC
CASKPPAGSYEQYF
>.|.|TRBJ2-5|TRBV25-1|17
TGTGCCAGCAGTGAAAGGCGGGGTTTGGGGGGCCAAGAGACCCAGTACTTC
CASSERRGLGGQETQYF
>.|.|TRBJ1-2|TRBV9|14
TGTGCCAGCAGCGCCGGATTGGGGGGCGGCGGCTACACCTTC
CASSAGLGGGGYTF
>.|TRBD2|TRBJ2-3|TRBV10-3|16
TGTGCCATCAGCGGGACTAGCGGGGACGGCACAGATACGCAGTATTTT
CAISGTSGDGTDTQYF
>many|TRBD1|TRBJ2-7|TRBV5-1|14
TGCGCCAGCACCAGCGGGACAGGGTCCTACGAGCAGTACTTC
CASTSGTGSYEQYF
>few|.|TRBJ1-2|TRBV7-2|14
TGTGCCAGCAGCTTAGTGACACCTAACTATGGCTACACCTTC
CASSLVTPNYGYTF
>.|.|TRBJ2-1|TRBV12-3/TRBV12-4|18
TGTGCCAGCAGTTTAACGGTGGGGACGGAGAGCTCCTACAATGAGCAGTTCTTC
CASSLTVGTESSYNEQFF
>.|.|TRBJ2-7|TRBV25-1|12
TGTGCCAACAGTGAATCGATCGGCGAGCAGTACTTC
CANSESIGEQYF
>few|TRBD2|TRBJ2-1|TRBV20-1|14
TGCAGTGCTATATCCGGGGGGACCCGAAATGAGCAGTTCTTC
CSAISGGTRNEQFF
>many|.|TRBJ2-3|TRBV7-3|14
TGTGCCAGCAGCCGACAGGCCGGGACAGATACGCAGTATTTT
CASSRQAGTDTQYF